Presented here are 22 T cell receptor beta chains from one specimen sequenced in a study of blood T cell repertoires in COVID-19. Some clones are missing from TCRdb's copy, which holds only in-frame ones; the method was immunoSEQ multiplex PCR. The sample records about 200,000 clones, around four fifths being singletons. The sample was peripheral blood. The receptors shown here come from a man aged 55 to 69 with COVID-19, enrolled during active disease.

The chain is built from TRBV6-2 or TRBV6-3 and TRBJ2-7; D perhaps matches TRBD2 (5 bases). This CDR3 comprises 15 residues. From germline, CDR1 is MNHEY and CDR2 SVGEGT. The V gene lost 5 bases and the J gene lost 0 bases, with 14 bases spanning the gap. CDR3 loop: CASSPAGGSSYEQYF. The CDR3 nucleotides read TGTGCCAGCAGTCCCGCGGGTGGAAGCTCCTACGAGCAGTACTTC.

The chain recombines TRBV7-2 with TRBJ1-6; D might be TRBD1 (6 bases). CDR3 size: 15 residues. Germline V CDR1 and CDR2: SGHTA, FQGNSA. Trimming pared 2 bases from V and 6 bases from J, leaving 11 bases between. The CDR3 DNA sequence: TGTGCCAGCAGCTTACAGGGGACTAGTAATTCACCCCTCCACTTT. This translates into CASSLQGTSNSPLHF.

This clone was found once. The CDR3 nucleotides read TGTGCCAGCAGCACGTCGGCGGTCAACTATGGCTACACCTTC. It specifies CASSTSAVNYGYTF. The V gene is TRBV6-5, the J gene TRBJ1-2; D remains ambiguous. Germline loops: CDR1 MNHEY, CDR2 SVGAGI. V lost 6 bases to trimming and J lost 2 bases, with 13 bases between them. The CDR3 runs to 14 residues.

The V call is TRBV28, the J call TRBJ1-5, with 8 bases lining up with TRBD1. With 5 bases clipped from V and 4 bases from J, the junction kept 7 bases outside the gene matches. The length of the CDR3 is 15 residues. Germline loops: CDR1 MDHEN, CDR2 SYDVKM. CDR3 residues: CASSRSQGGNQPQHF. The CDR3 coding sequence is TGTGCCAGCAGTAGGTCACAGGGGGGAAATCAGCCCCAGCATTTT.

The chain carries TRBV29-1 and TRBJ2-7, with D possibly being TRBD1 (6 bases). CDR1 is SQVTM and CDR2 is ANQGSEA in the germline V gene. The CDR3 is 12 amino acids. V was shortened by 3 bases and J by 9 bases, with 15 bases between the two germline ends. The CDR3 spells CSVDEGVDVQYF. CDR3 nucleotide sequence: TGCAGCGTTGATGAGGGGGTGGATGTGCAGTACTTC.

The rearrangement uses TRBV19 and TRBJ1-4; TRBD1 matches at 8 bases. This CDR3 spans 14 amino acids. The J segment lost 9 bases and the V segment lost 1 base, leaving 4 bases of the junction unmatched. Germline V lookup: CDR1 LNHDA, CDR2 SQIVND (reference sequence). CDR3 protein: CASSIGTGNQKLFF. The CDR3 DNA follows: TGTGCCAGTAGTATAGGGACAGGGAATCAAAAACTGTTTTTT. Full variable domain (rest looked up from reference TRBV19 and TRBJ1-4): DGGITQSPKYLFRKEGQNVTLSCEQNLNHDAMYWYRQDPGQGLRLIYYSQIVNDFQKGDIAEGYSVSREKKESFPLTVTSAQKNPTAFYLCASSIGTGNQKLFFGSGTQLSVL.

V is TRBV5-1 and J is TRBJ2-5; TRBD2 matches 8 bases. The ends lost 4 bases at V and 4 bases at J; junction bases unmatched: 15. CDR1 is SGHRS and CDR2 is YFSETQ in the germline V gene. The CDR3 runs 17 residues. The CDR3 sequence is CASSLGTSGVEGETQYF. CDR3 nucleotide sequence: TGCGCCAGCAGCCTTGGTACTAGCGGAGTCGAGGGAGAGACCCAGTACTTC.

V gene TRBV7-3 combines with J gene TRBJ2-1; the match to TRBD2 covers 15 bases. CDR3 length: 16 amino acids. Per the germline V gene, CDR1 is SGHTA and CDR2 is FQGTGA. The junction had 7 bases not matched to a gene; V was cut back by 5 bases and J by 8 bases. The CDR3, as DNA: TGTGCCAGCAGCACTGGGACTAGCGGGAGGAGTGATGAGCAGTTCTTC. Translated, it gives CASSTGTSGRSDEQFF.

This clone has more than one count but fewer than ten. This chain connects TRBV11-2 to TRBJ1-1; weak D call: TRBD1 (5 bases). The germline CDR1 and CDR2 sequences are SGHAT and FQNNGV. V dropped 5 bases and J dropped 0 bases, with 10 bases sitting between them. The CDR3 runs to 14 residues. Here the CDR3 reads CASSIQVMNTEAFF. The CDR3 bases are TGTGCCAGCAGCATACAGGTCATGAACACTGAAGCTTTCTTT.

The V gene is TRBV25-1, the J gene TRBJ2-2; D not resolved. The CDR3 sequence is 13 residues long. Per the germline V gene, CDR1 is MGHDK and CDR2 is SYGVNS. Trimming pared 7 bases from V and 5 bases from J, leaving 11 bases between. CDR3 in DNA: TGTGCCAGCAACCCGACGGGTACCGGGGAGCTGTTTTTT. This encodes CASNPTGTGELFF. The entire variable domain, with the rest obtained from reference TRBV25-1 and TRBJ2-2, is as follows: EADIYQTPRYLVIGTGKKITLECSQTMGHDKMYWYQQDPGMELHLIHYSYGVNSTEKGDLSSESTVSRIRTEHFPLTLESARPSHTSQYLCASNPTGTGELFFGEGSRLTVL.

This chain uses TRBV5-1 with TRBJ1-1; the D gene is possibly TRBD1 (6 bases). V lost 1 base and J 4 bases, leaving 14 bases between the germline ends. The CDR3 is 15 amino acids. The germline CDR1 and CDR2 sequences are SGHRS and YFSETQ. The CDR3 loop is CASSLTGQDSTEAFF. CDR3 nucleotides: TGCGCCAGCAGCTTGACAGGGCAGGATAGCACTGAAGCTTTCTTT.

J is TRBJ2-5 and V is TRBV6-6; TRBD1 matches 12 bases. The V and J ends lost 6 bases and 9 bases, in that order; junction bases with no gene match: 5. Germline V CDR1 and CDR2: MNHNY, SVGAGI (reference sequence). This CDR3 is 13 amino acids long. CDR3 protein: CASSLGQGASQYF. CDR3 DNA: TGTGCCAGCAGCCTGGGACAGGGGGCTTCCCAGTACTTC.

This sequence joins TRBV7-8 and TRBJ1-1, with 10 bases matching TRBD1. The CDR3 length is 15 residues. CDR1 and CDR2 (germline): SGHVS, FQNEAQ. With V trimmed by 1 base and J by 5 bases, 4 bases remained unmatched. This chain's CDR3 is CASSLVTGGRTEAFF. CDR3 bases: TGTGCCAGCAGCTTAGTGACAGGGGGCAGAACTGAAGCTTTCTTT.

This chain connects TRBV7-9 to TRBJ1-1; 10 bases are a match to TRBD1. Trimming removed 5 bases from V and 4 bases from J; junction bases left unmatched: 7. Per the germline V gene, CDR1 is SEHNR and CDR2 is FQNEAQ (reference sequence). This CDR3 has 15 amino acids. Written as DNA, the CDR3 is TGTGCCAGCAGCCGGACAGGGGGAGGCGGCACTGAAGCTTTCTTT. Its protein is CASSRTGGGGTEAFF.

The rearrangement uses TRBV25-1 and TRBJ2-7; possibly TRBD2 for D (5 bases). Germline loops: CDR1 MGHDK, CDR2 SYGVNS. The CDR3 is 16 amino acids. V dropped 0 bases and J dropped 0 bases, with 12 bases sitting between them. The CDR3 loop is CASSEYGVGNSYEQYF. CDR3 DNA: TGTGCCAGCAGTGAATACGGGGTAGGAAACTCCTACGAGCAGTACTTC.

The gene calls are TRBV5-4 and TRBJ2-1; weak D call: TRBD2 (6 bases). The CDR3 covers 14 residues. Trimming shortened V by 4 bases and J by 10 bases, and 18 bases separated the two germline ends. CDR1 SGHNT and CDR2 YYREEE come from the germline V gene (reference sequence). CDR3 sequence: CASSAGTRAGEQFF. CDR3 DNA sequence: TGTGCCAGCAGCGCCGGGACTCGCGCCGGCGAGCAGTTCTTC.

Concerning this clone: Other DNA sequences of this sample code for an identical CDR3. V usage is TRBV4-3 and J usage is TRBJ1-5; D gene unclear. The V end lost 0 bases, the J end lost 0 bases, and 3 bases lay between the germline ends. Germline V gene sequence: CDR1 LGHNA, CDR2 YSLEER. The CDR3 is 14 amino acids. In DNA, the CDR3 is TGCGCCAGCAGCCAAGACCTTAGCAATCAGCCCCAGCATTTT. Encoded protein: CASSQDLSNQPQHF.

The chain links TRBV28 to TRBJ2-1, with 12 bases fitting TRBD1. The CDR3 has 20 residues. The V gene's germline CDR1 is MDHEN and CDR2 SYDVKM. V was pared by 3 bases and J by 2 bases, with 14 bases of the junction left unmatched. The CDR3 reads CASSFTPGQGARFTYNEQFF. DNA for the CDR3: TGTGCCAGCAGTTTCACCCCGGGACAGGGGGCAAGGTTCACCTACAATGAGCAGTTCTTC.

This chain connects TRBV11-3 to TRBJ2-2, with 8 bases lining up with TRBD1. CDR3 size: 16 residues. CDR1 and CDR2 (germline): SGHNT, YENEEA. Unmatched junction bases numbered 2, after V lost 1 base and J lost 1 base. The CDR3 region is CASSLGGTGNTGELFF. The CDR3 DNA reads TGTGCCAGCAGCTTAGGGGGGACAGGGAACACCGGGGAGCTGTTTTTT. The full variable domain, completed using reference TRBV11-3 and TRBJ2-2, is EAGVVQSPRYKIIEKKQPVAFWCNPISGHNTLYWYLQNLGQGPELLIRYENEEAVDDSQLPKDRFSAERLKGVDSTLKIQPAELGDSAVYLCASSLGGTGNTGELFFGEGSRLTVL.

The J gene is TRBJ2-2, the V gene TRBV5-4; D might be TRBD2 (7 bases). V was trimmed by 4 bases and J by 4 bases, leaving 17 bases between them. The CDR3 totals 16 residues. The germline CDR1 and CDR2 sequences are SGHNT and YYREEE (reference sequence). DNA of the CDR3: TGTGCCAGCAGCCGGAGGGGGGGGCCCCGCACCGGGGAGCTGTTTTTT. Translation: CASSRRGGPRTGELFF. Supplemented by reference TRBV5-4 and TRBJ2-2, the full variable domain reads ETGVTQSPTHLIKTRGQQVTLRCSSQSGHNTVSWYQQALGQGPQFIFQYYREEENGRGNFPPRFSGLQFPNYSSELNVNALELDDSALYLCASSRRGGPRTGELFFGEGSRLTVL.

The chain is built from TRBV21-1 and TRBJ2-7; TRBD1, the D gene given by the table, was not confirmed from the DNA. TRBV21-1 is tagged as a pseudogene. The CDR3 length is 17 residues. The CDR3 loop is CASSKNPGTPRAKEQYF. The CDR3 DNA reads as TGTGCCAGCAGCAAAAATCCCGGGACACCCAGGGCTAAAGAGCAGTACTTC.

This rearrangement joins TRBV10-3 to TRBJ2-5; D may be TRBD2 (6 bases). Trimming left V 3 bases short and J 5 bases short, with 13 bases between. Germline assignment: CDR1 ENHRY and CDR2 SYGVKD. This CDR3 comprises 14 residues. The CDR3 sequence is CAISERGGVETQYF. The CDR3 DNA reads TGTGCCATCAGTGAAAGGGGAGGAGTGGAGACCCAGTACTTC.